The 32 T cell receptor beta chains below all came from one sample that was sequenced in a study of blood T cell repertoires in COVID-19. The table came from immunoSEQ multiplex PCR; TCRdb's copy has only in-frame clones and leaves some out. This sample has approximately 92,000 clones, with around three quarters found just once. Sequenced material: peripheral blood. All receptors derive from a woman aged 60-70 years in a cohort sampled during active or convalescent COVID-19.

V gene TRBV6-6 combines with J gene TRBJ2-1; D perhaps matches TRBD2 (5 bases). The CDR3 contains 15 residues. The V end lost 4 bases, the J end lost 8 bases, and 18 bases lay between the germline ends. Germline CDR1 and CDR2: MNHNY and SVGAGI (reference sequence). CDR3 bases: TGTGCCAGCAGTTCAACGGTCATGGCGGGCGATGAGCAGTTCTTC. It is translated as CASSSTVMAGDEQFF.

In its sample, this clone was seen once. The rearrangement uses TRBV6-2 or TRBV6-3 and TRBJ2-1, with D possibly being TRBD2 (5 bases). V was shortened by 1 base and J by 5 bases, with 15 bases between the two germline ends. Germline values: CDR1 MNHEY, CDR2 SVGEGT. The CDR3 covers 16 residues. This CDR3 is CASSYLRPRTDNEQFF. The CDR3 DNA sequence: TGTGCCAGCAGTTACTTGCGACCGAGGACTGACAATGAGCAGTTCTTC.

CDR3 amino acids: CASSFGTANYEQYF. CDR3 DNA: TGCGCCAGCAGCTTCGGGACAGCGAACTACGAGCAGTACTTC. The rearrangement uses TRBV5-1 and TRBJ2-7; 7 bases line up with TRBD1. J gave up 3 bases and V 2 bases, and 5 bases lay outside the gene matches. CDR1 is SGHRS, CDR2 YFSETQ, per germline. CDR3 length: 14 residues.

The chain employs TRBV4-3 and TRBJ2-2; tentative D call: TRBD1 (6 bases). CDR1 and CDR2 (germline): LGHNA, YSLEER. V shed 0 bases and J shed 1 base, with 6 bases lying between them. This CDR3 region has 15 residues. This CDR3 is CASSQEQGNTGELFF. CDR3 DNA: TGCGCCAGCAGCCAAGAACAGGGGAACACCGGGGAGCTGTTTTTT.

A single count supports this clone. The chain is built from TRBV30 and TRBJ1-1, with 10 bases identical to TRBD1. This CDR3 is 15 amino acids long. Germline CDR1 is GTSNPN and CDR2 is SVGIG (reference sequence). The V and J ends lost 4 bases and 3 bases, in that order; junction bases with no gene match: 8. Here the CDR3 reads CAWTTGGAADTEAFF. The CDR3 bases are TGTGCCTGGACGACAGGGGGCGCGGCGGACACTGAAGCTTTCTTT.

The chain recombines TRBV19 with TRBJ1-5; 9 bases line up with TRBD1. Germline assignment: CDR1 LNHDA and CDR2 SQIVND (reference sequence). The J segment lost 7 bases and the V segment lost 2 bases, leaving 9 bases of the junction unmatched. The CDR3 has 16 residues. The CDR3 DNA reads TGTGCCAGTAGTATAAGGAAAGACAGGGGGGACCAGCCCCAGCATTTT. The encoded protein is CASSIRKDRGDQPQHF.

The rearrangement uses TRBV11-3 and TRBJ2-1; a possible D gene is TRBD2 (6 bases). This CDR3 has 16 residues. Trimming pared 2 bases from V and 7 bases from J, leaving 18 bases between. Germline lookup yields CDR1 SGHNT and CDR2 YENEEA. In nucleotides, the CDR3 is TGTGCCAGCAGCTTATCCTCCCCGTGGGGGAGGAATGAGCAGTTCTTC. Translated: CASSLSSPWGRNEQFF. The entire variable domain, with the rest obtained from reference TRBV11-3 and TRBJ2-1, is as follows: EAGVVQSPRYKIIEKKQPVAFWCNPISGHNTLYWYLQNLGQGPELLIRYENEEAVDDSQLPKDRFSAERLKGVDSTLKIQPAELGDSAVYLCASSLSSPWGRNEQFFGPGTRLTVL.

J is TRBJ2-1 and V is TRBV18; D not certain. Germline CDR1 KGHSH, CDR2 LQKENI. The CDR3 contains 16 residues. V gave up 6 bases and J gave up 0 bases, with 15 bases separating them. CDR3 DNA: TGTGCCAGCTCGCCGTGGGCCCCGAGCTCCTACAATGAGCAGTTCTTC. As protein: CASSPWAPSSYNEQFF.

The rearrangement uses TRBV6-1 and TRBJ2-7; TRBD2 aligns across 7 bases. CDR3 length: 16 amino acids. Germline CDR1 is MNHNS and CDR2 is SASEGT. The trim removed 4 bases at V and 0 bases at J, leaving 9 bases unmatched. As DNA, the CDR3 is TGTGCCAGCAGTGCCCGACTAGCCCGCCGCTCCTACGAGCAGTACTTC. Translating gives CASSARLARRSYEQYF.

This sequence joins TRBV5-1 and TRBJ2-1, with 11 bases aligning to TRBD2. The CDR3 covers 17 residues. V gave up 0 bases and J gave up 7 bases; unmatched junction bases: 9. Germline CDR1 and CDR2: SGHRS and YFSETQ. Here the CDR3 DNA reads TGCGCCAGCAGCTTGGATCCTATAGCGGGGGGGAATAATGAGCAGTTCTTC. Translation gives CASSLDPIAGGNNEQFF.

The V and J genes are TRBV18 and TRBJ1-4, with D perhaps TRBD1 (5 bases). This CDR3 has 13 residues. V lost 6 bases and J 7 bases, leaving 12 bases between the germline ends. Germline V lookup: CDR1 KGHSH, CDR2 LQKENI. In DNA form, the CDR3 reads TGTGCCAGCTCGTCGGGGGTGGCTGAAAAACTGTTTTTT. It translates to CASSSGVAEKLFF.

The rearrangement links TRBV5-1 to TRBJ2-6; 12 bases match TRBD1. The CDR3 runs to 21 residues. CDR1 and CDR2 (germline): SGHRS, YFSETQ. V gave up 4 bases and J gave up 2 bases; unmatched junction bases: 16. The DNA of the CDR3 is TGCGCCAGCAGCCCCTTTCCTCCTTCAGGGACAGGGGGCCCTGGGGCCAACGTCCTGACTTTC. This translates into CASSPFPPSGTGGPGANVLTF. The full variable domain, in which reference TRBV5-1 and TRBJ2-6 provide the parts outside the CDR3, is KAGVTQTPRYLIKTRGQQVTLSCSPISGHRSVSWYQQTPGQGLQFLFEYFSETQRNKGNFPGRFSGRQFSNSRSEMNVSTLELGDSALYLCASSPFPPSGTGGPGANVLTFGAGSRLTVL.

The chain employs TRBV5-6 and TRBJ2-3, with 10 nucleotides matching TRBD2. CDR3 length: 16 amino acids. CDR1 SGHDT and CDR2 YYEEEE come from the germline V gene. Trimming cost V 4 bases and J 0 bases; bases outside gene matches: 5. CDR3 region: CASSPQLAGSTDTQYF. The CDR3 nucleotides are TGTGCCAGCAGCCCCCAACTAGCGGGGAGCACAGATACGCAGTATTTT.

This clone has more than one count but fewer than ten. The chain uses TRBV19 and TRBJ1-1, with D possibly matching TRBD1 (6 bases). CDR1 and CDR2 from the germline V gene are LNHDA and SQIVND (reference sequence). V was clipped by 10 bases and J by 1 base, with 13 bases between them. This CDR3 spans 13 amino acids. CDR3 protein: CATSWDKNTEAFF. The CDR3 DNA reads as TGTGCCACCTCGTGGGACAAGAACACTGAAGCTTTCTTT.

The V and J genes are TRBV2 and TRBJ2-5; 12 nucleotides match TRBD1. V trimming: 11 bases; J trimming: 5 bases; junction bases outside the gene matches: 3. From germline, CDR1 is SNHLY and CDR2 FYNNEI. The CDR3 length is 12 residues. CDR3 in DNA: TGTGCCGGGACAGGGGGCGGTGAGACCCAGTACTTC. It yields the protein CAGTGGGETQYF. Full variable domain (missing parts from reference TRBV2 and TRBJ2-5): EPEVTQTPSHQVTQMGQEVILRCVPISNHLYFYWYRQILGQKVEFLVSFYNNEISEKSEIFDDQFSVERPDGSNFTLKIRSTKLEDSAMYFCAGTGGGETQYFGPGTRLLVL.

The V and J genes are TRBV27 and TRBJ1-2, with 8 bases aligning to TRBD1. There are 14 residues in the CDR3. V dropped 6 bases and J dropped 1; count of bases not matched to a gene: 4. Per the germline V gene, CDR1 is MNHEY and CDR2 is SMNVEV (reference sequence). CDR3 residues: CASRGQGLNYGYTF. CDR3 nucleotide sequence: TGTGCCAGCAGAGGACAGGGCCTTAACTATGGCTACACCTTC.

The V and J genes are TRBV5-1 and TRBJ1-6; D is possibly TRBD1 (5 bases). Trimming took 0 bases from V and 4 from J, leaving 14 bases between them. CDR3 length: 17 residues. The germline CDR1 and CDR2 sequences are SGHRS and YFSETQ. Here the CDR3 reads CASSLGGTGLYNSPLHF. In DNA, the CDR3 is TGCGCCAGCAGCTTGGGGGGGACGGGACTATATAATTCACCCCTCCACTTT.

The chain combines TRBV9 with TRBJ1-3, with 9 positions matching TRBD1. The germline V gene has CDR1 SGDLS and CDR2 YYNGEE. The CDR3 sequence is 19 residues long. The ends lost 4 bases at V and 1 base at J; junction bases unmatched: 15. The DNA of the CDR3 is TGTGCCAGCAGCCCCTCCGGGACAGGGAACTTCTTTTCTGGAAACACCATATATTTT. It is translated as CASSPSGTGNFFSGNTIYF.

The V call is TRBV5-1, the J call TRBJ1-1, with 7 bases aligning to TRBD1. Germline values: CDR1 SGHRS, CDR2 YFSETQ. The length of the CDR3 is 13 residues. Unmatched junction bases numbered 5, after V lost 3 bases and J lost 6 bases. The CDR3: CASSSSQGAEAFF. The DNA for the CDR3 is TGCGCCAGCAGCTCTTCTCAGGGGGCTGAAGCTTTCTTT.

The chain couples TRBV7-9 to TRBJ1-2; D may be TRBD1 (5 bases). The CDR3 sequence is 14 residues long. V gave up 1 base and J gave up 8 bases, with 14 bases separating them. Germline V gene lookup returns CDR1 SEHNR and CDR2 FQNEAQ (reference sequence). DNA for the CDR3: TGTGCCAGCAGCTTAGATGACAGCTTGCGGGGCTACACCTTC. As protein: CASSLDDSLRGYTF. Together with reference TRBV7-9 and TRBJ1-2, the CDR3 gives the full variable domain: DTGVSQNPRHKITKRGQNVTFRCDPISEHNRLYWYRQTLGQGPEFLTYFQNEAQLEKSRLLSDRFSAERPKGSFSTLEIQRTEQGDSAMYLCASSLDDSLRGYTFGSGTRLTVV.

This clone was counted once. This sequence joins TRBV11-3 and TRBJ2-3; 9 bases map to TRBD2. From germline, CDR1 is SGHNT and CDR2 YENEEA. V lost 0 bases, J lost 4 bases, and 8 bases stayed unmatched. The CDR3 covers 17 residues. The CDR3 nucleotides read TGTGCCAGCAGCTTAGATGAGTGGCGGGGGGGTCCAGATACGCAGTATTTT. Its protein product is CASSLDEWRGGPDTQYF. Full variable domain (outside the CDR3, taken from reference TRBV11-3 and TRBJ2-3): EAGVVQSPRYKIIEKKQPVAFWCNPISGHNTLYWYLQNLGQGPELLIRYENEEAVDDSQLPKDRFSAERLKGVDSTLKIQPAELGDSAVYLCASSLDEWRGGPDTQYFGPGTRLTVL.

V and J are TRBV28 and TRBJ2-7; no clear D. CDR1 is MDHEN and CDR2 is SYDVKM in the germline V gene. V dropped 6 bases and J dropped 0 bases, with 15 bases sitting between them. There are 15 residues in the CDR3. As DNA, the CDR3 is TGTGCCAGCAGCTCCACAGAGCTGAGCTCCTACGAGCAGTACTTC. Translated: CASSSTELSSYEQYF.

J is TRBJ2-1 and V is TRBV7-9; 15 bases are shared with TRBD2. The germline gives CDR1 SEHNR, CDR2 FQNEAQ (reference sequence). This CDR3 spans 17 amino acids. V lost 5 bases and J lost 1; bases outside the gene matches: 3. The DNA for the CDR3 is TGTGCCAGCAGCCCGGGACTAGCGGGGGGTTCCTACAATGAGCAGTTCTTC. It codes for CASSPGLAGGSYNEQFF.

The CDR3 DNA reads as TGTGCCAGTAGTGTTCTACAGGGGCAAGAGACCCAGTACTTC. Its translation: CASSVLQGQETQYF. The chain combines TRBV19 with TRBJ2-5, with 7 bases aligning to TRBD1. V lost 5 bases and J lost 2; bases outside the gene matches: 5. The CDR3 extends over 14 amino acids. Germline values: CDR1 LNHDA, CDR2 SQIVND (reference sequence).

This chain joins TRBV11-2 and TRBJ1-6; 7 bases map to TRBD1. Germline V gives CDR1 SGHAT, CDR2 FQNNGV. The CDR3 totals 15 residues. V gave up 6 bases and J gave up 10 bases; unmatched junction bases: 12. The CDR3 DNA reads TGTGCCAGCAGTTACACTGGACAGGCCGGGTCACCCCTCCACTTT. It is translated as CASSYTGQAGSPLHF.

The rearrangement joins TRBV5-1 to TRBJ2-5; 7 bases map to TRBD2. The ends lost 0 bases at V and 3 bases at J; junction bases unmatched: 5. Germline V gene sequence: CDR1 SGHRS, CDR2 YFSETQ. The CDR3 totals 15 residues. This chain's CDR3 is CASSLVAGVEETQYF. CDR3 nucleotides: TGCGCCAGCAGCTTGGTTGCGGGGGTGGAAGAGACCCAGTACTTC.

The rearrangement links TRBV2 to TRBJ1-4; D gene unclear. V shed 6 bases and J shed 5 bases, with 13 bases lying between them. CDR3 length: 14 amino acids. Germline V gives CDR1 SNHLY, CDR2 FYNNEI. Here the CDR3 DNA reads TGTGCCAGCAGGGCGGGTTCCAGGAATGAAAAACTGTTTTTT. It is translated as CASRAGSRNEKLFF.

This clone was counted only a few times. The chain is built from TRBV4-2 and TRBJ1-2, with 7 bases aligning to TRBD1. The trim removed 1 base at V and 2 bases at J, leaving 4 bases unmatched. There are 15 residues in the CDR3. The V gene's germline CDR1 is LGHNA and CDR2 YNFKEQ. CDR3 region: CASSQGEGGNYGYTF. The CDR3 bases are TGTGCCAGCAGCCAAGGTGAAGGGGGCAACTATGGCTACACCTTC.

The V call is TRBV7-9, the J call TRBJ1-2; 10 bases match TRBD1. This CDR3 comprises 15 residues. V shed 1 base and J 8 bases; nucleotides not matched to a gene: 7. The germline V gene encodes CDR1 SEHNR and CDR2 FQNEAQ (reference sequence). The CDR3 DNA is TGTGCCAGCAGCTTAGGTGGGACAGGGGTCAGGGGCTACACCTTC. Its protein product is CASSLGGTGVRGYTF.

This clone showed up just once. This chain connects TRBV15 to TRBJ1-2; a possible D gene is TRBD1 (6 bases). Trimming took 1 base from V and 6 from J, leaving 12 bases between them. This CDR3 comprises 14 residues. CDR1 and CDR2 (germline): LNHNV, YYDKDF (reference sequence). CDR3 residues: CATSRGGTGNGYTF. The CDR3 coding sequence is TGTGCCACCAGCAGAGGGGGTACAGGGAATGGCTACACCTTC.

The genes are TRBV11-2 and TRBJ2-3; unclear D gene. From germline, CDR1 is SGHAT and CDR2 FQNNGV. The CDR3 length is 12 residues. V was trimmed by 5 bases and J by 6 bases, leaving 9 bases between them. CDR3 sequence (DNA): TGTGCCAGCAGCCCCCTCGTTGATACGCAGTATTTT. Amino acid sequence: CASSPLVDTQYF.

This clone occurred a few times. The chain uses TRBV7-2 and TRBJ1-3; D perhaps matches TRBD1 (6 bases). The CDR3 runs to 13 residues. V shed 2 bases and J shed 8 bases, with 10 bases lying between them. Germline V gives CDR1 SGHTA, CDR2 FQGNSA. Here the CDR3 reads CASSLTQGHTIYF. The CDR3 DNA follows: TGTGCCAGCAGCTTAACACAGGGCCACACCATATATTTT.